One sample yielded the 9 T cell receptor beta chains listed below, sequenced in a study of control samples from healthy donors and cancer patients. Repertoires were generated with immunoSEQ multiplex PCR, while TCRdb's copy carries only in-frame clones and drops some. Among more than 95,000 clones listed, 80% to 90% were seen once. The source material was PBMCs. The receptor source for this set is a woman in her forties or fifties with colorectal cancer.

The chain has TRBV28 and TRBJ2-2, with 8 bases fitting TRBD2. The junction had 6 bases not matched to a gene; V was cut back by 7 bases and J by 2 bases. The CDR3 is 15 residues long. Germline CDR1 is MDHEN and CDR2 is SYDVKM. This chain's CDR3 is CASNPSGSNTGELFF. DNA for the CDR3: TGTGCCAGCAATCCGAGCGGGAGCAACACCGGGGAGCTGTTTTTT.

The chain carries TRBV5-8 and TRBJ2-2; no clear D gene. CDR1 SGHTS and CDR2 YDEGEE come from the germline V gene. The CDR3 has 13 residues. V lost 4 bases to trimming and J lost 5 bases, with 9 bases between them. Here the CDR3 reads CASSPLWTGELFF. In nucleotides, the CDR3 is TGTGCCAGCAGCCCCCTGTGGACCGGGGAGCTGTTTTTT.

The chain uses TRBV11-2 and TRBJ2-5, with D perhaps TRBD2 (6 bases). Trimming cost V 4 bases and J 5 bases, with 26 bases left between them. Germline CDR1 is SGHAT and CDR2 is FQNNGV. There are 18 residues in the CDR3. CDR3 nucleotides: TGTGCCAGCAGCTCCCCTAAACCTCCGGGACTCCCAGGGGAGACCCAGTACTTC. It translates to CASSSPKPPGLPGETQYF.

This chain links TRBV5-1 with TRBJ1-1, with 9 bases fitting TRBD1. Unmatched junction bases numbered 13, after V lost 4 bases and J lost 3 bases. The CDR3 totals 17 residues. CDR1 SGHRS and CDR2 YFSETQ come from the germline V gene. The CDR3 DNA is TGCGCCAGCAGCGTCACTCCGGGACAGGGCACGGACACTGAAGCTTTCTTT. Amino acids: CASSVTPGQGTDTEAFF.

The gene calls are TRBV29-1 and TRBJ2-2; weak D call: TRBD2 (5 bases). Germline-derived CDR1 and CDR2 are SQVTM and ANQGSEA. Trimming stripped 4 bases from V and 7 bases from J, with 7 bases between. The CDR3 contains 11 residues. The chain's CDR3 is CSVAAVGELFF. In nucleotides, the CDR3 is TGCAGCGTTGCAGCGGTCGGGGAGCTGTTTTTT.

This chain connects TRBV7-2 to TRBJ1-2; no clear D gene. The CDR3 covers 13 residues. The germline CDR1 and CDR2 sequences are SGHTA and FQGNSA. V was clipped by 1 base and J by 4 bases, with 7 bases between them. The CDR3 DNA follows: TGTGCCAGCAGCTTAGAATCGTTCTATGGCTACACCTTC. Amino acid sequence: CASSLESFYGYTF.

This chain uses TRBV29-1 with TRBJ2-5; 11 nucleotides match TRBD2. The CDR3 consists of 15 residues. V dropped 4 bases and J dropped 4; count of bases not matched to a gene: 8. Germline lookup yields CDR1 SQVTM and CDR2 ANQGSEA. CDR3 bases: TGCAGCGTTGTCCCCCTAGCGGGGGGATTAGAGACCCAGTACTTC. Protein sequence: CSVVPLAGGLETQYF.

This sequence joins TRBV2 and TRBJ1-1; the match to TRBD1 covers 8 bases. The germline V gene encodes CDR1 SNHLY and CDR2 FYNNEI. The CDR3 is 15 amino acids. V lost 3 bases to trimming and J lost 4 bases; unmatched junction nucleotides: 7. CDR3 amino acids: CASSELQGAGTEAFF. For the CDR3, the DNA is TGTGCCAGCAGTGAGCTCCAGGGGGCCGGCACTGAAGCTTTCTTT.

V usage is TRBV27 and J usage is TRBJ2-2, with 10 bases lining up with TRBD2. J lost 7 bases, V lost 6 bases, and 11 bases had no gene match. CDR1 is MNHEY and CDR2 is SMNVEV in the germline V gene (reference sequence). This CDR3 comprises 16 residues. CDR3 amino acids: CASRSSGGAIGGELFF. The DNA of the CDR3 is TGTGCCAGCAGGTCCAGCGGGGGGGCCATCGGCGGGGAGCTGTTTTTT.